This T cell receptor (beta chain) originates from a study of blood T cells in healthy people across ages. V lost 3 bases and J 4 bases, leaving 4 bases between the germline ends. The CDR3 spans 12 residues. Germline V gives CDR1 SGHTA, CDR2 FQGNSA. This clonotype was recorded a few times. Together with a sample-barcoded 5' primer, a J-beta primer mix was included in a second PCR lasting about 7 to 11 cycles. TCRdb ran MiXCR on the 5' RACE reads and lists one entry per CDR3 protein. This sample yields approximately 690,000 distinct CDR3 sequences, of which 40% to 45% are seen a single time; about 30% belongs to the top ten.

The clonotype was recovered from an elderly man in good health. The source material was blood. This chain links TRBV7-2 with TRBJ1-5; D is undetermined. The CDR3 loop is CASSFPNQPQHF. CDR3 coding DNA: TGTGCCAGCAGCTTCCCAAATCAGCCCCAGCATTTT.